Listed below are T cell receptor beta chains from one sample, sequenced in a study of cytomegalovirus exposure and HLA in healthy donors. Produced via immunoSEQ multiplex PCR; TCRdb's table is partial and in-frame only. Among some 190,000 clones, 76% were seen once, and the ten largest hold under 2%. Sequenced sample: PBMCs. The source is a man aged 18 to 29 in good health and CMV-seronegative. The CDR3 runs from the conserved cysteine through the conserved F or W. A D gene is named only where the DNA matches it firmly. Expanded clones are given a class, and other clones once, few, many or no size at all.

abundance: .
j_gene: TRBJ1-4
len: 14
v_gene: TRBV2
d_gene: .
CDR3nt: TGTGCCAGCAAATGGGCAGGGATTTGGGAAAAACTGTTTTTT
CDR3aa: CASKWAGIWEKLFF

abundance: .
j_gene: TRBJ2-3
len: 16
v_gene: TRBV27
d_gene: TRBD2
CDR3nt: TGTGCCAGCAGTTCGCGACTAGCGCAGGGAGTAGATACGCAGTATTTT
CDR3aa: CASSSRLAQGVDTQYF

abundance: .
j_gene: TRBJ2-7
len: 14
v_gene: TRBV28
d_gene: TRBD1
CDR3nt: TGTGCCAGCAGCCTTCTCCGGGACAGCTACGAGCAGTACTTC
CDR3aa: CASSLLRDSYEQYF

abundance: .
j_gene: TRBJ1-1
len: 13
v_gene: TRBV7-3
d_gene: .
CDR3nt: TGTGCCAGCAGCTTCGGGATGGGCACTGAAGCTTTCTTT
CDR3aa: CASSFGMGTEAFF

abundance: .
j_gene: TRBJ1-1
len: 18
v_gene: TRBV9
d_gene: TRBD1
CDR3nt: TGTGCCAGCAGCGCCACCACCTTTCAGGGGGCGCGATTTGCTGAAGCTTTCTTT
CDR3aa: CASSATTFQGARFAEAFF

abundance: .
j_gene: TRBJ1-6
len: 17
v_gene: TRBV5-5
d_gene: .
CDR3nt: TGTGCCAGCAGCTCGAGAAACGAGGGGGCCTATAATTCACCCCTCCACTTT
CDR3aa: CASSSRNEGAYNSPLHF

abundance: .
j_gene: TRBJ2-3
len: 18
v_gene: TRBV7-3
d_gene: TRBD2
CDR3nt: TGTGCCAGCAGCCCGGCCGCGGGACTAGCGGGGGGAGGGGATACGCAGTATTTT
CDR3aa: CASSPAAGLAGGGDTQYF

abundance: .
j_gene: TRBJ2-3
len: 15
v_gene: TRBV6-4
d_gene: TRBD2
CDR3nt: TGTGCCAGCAGTGATCAAGCGGGGAGCACAGATACGCAGTATTTT
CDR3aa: CASSDQAGSTDTQYF

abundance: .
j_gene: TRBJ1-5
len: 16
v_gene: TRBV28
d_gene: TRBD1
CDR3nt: TGTGCCAGCAGGATAAGCGGGACAGGGAACAATCAGCCCCAGCATTTT
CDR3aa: CASRISGTGNNQPQHF

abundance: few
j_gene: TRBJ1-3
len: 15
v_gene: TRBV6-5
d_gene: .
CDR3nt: TGTGCCAGCAGTTACGGGCAGGGCGCTGGAAACACCATATATTTT
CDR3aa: CASSYGQGAGNTIYF

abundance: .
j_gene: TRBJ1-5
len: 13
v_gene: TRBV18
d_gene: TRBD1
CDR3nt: TGTGCCAGCTCGTCGACAGGGGATCAGCCCCAGCATTTT
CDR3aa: CASSSTGDQPQHF

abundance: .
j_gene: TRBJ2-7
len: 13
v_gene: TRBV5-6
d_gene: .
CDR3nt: TGTGCCAGCAGCTTGGGCAGCTACTACGAGCAGTACTTC
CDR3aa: CASSLGSYYEQYF

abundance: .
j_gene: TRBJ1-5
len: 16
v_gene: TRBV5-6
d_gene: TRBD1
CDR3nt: TGTGCCAGCAGCCTAAACAGGGGGCTTGGCAATCAGCCCCAGCATTTT
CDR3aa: CASSLNRGLGNQPQHF

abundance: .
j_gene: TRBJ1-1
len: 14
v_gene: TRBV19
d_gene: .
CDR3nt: TGTGCCAGTAGTATAGATCCACGCGTATCTGAAGCTTTCTTT
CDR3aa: CASSIDPRVSEAFF

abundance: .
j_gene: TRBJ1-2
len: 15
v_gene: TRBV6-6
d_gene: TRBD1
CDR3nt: TGTGCCAGCAGAGGGACAGGGAGCAGGGACTACGGCTACACCTTC
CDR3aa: CASRGTGSRDYGYTF

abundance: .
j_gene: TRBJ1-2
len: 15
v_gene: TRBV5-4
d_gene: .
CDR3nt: TGTGCCAGCAGCCCTAAGGACAGACTCGGGTATGGCTACACCTTC
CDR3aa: CASSPKDRLGYGYTF

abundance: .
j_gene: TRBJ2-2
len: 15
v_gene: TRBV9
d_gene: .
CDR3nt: TGTGCCAGCAAGAGCGGCCCAGCGAACACCGGGGAGCTGTTTTTT
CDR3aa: CASKSGPANTGELFF

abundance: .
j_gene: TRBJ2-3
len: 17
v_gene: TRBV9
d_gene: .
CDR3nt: TGTGCCAGCAGCGCCGGACCCCGGGACATCTACACAGATACGCAGTATTTT
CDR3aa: CASSAGPRDIYTDTQYF

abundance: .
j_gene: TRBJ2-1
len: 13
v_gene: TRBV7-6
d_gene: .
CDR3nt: TGTGCCAGCAGCCTTAGTGGTTATAATGAGCAGTTCTTC
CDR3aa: CASSLSGYNEQFF

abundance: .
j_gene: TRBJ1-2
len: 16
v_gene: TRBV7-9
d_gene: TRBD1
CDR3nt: TGTGCCAGCAGCTCACAAGGGGGGGACAGGTCCTATGGCTACACCTTC
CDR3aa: CASSSQGGDRSYGYTF

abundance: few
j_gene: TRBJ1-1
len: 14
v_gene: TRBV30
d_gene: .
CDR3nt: TGTGCCTGGAGTGTACCTTCGGGGAGGACTGAAGCTTTCTTT
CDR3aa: CAWSVPSGRTEAFF

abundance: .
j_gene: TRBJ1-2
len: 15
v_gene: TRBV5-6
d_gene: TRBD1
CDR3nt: TGTGCCAGCAGCTGGCCGGGACAGGGGGGCCCCGGCTACACCTTC
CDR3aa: CASSWPGQGGPGYTF

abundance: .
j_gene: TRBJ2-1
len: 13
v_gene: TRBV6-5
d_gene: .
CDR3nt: TGTGCCAGCGCCGAGGGCCCGAAGGATGAGCAGTTCTTC
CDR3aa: CASAEGPKDEQFF

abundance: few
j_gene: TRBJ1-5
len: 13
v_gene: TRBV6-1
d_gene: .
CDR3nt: TGTGCCAGCAGGCGGGATAACGATCAGCCCCAGCATTTT
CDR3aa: CASRRDNDQPQHF

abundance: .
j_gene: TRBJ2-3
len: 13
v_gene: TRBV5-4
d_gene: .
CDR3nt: TGTGCCAGCAGCCGGGACTCGTTAGATACGCAGTATTTT
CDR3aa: CASSRDSLDTQYF

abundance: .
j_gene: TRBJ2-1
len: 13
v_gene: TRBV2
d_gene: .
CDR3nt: TGTGCCAGCAGCTTGGCCGAAAACAATGAGCAGTTCTTC
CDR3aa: CASSLAENNEQFF

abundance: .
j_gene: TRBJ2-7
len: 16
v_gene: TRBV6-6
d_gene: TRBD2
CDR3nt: TGTGCCAGCAGTCCAAGGGGACTAGCGGGTTATTACGAGCAGTACTTC
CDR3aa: CASSPRGLAGYYEQYF